A single T cell receptor (beta chain) is shown here with its context. The data stem from a study of blood T cell repertoires in COVID-19. Profiling relied on immunoSEQ multiplex PCR, and the TCRdb table lists in-frame clones only, not all of them. The data contain more than 110,000 clones, over 65% of them singletons. V lost 3 bases and J 7 bases, leaving 14 bases between the germline ends. Germline V CDR1 and CDR2: SGDLS, YYNGEE. The CDR3 contains 14 residues. The chain recombines TRBV9 with TRBJ2-1; possibly TRBD2 for D (6 bases). This receptor was obtained from a woman aged 45-59 years who had recovered from COVID-19. The sequenced sample consisted of PBMCs or T cells enriched from blood (not recorded which). DNA of the CDR3: TGTGCCAGCAGCGCGGGGGACGTAGTGAATGAGCAGTTCTTC. It yields the protein CASSAGDVVNEQFF. Combining the CDR3 with reference TRBV9 and TRBJ2-1 gives the whole variable domain DSGVTQTPKHLITATGQRVTLRCSPRSGDLSVYWYQQSLDQGLQFLIQYYNGEERAKGNILERFSAQQFPDLHSELNLSSLELGDSALYFCASSAGDVVNEQFFGPGTRLTVL.